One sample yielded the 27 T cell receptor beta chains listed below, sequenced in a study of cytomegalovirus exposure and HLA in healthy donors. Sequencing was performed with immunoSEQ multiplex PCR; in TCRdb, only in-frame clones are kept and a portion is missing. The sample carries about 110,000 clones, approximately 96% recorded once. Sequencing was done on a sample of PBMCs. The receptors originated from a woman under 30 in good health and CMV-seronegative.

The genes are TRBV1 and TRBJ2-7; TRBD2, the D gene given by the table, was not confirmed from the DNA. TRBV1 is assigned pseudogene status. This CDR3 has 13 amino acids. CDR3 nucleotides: TGCACCAGCAGCCAACCTGAACTCTACGAGCAGTACTTC. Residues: CTSSQPELYEQYF.

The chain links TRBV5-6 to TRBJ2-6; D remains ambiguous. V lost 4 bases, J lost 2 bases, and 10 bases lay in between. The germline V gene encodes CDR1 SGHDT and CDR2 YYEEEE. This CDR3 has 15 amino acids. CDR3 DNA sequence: TGTGCCAGCAGCAGACAAACCGCTGGGGCCAACGTCCTGACTTTC. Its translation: CASSRQTAGANVLTF.

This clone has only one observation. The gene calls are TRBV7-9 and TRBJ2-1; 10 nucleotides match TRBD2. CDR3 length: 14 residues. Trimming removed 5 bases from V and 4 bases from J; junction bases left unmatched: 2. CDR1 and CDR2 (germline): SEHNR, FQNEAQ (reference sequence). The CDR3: CASSRGLAYNEQFF. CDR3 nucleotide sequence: TGTGCCAGCAGCAGGGGACTAGCGTACAATGAGCAGTTCTTC.

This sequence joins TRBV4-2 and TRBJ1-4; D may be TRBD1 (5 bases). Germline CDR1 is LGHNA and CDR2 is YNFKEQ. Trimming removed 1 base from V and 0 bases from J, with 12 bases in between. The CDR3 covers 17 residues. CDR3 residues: CASSQAPGMTTNEKLFF. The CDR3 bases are TGTGCCAGCAGCCAAGCCCCAGGGATGACAACTAATGAAAAACTGTTTTTT.

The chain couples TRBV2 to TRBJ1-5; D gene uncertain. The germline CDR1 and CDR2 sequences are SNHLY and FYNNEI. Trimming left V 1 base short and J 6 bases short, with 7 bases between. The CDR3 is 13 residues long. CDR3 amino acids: CASSEDIPQPQHF. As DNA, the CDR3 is TGTGCCAGCAGTGAAGACATTCCTCAGCCCCAGCATTTT. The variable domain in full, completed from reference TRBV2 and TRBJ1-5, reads EPEVTQTPSHQVTQMGQEVILRCVPISNHLYFYWYRQILGQKVEFLVSFYNNEISEKSEIFDDQFSVERPDGSNFTLKIRSTKLEDSAMYFCASSEDIPQPQHFGDGTRLSIL.

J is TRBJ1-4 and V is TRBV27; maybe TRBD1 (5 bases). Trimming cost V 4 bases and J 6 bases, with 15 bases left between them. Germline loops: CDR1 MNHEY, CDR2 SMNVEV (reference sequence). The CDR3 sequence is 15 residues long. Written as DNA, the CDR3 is TGTGCCAGCAGTTATCAGGGATCCTATCATGAAAAACTGTTTTTT. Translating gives CASSYQGSYHEKLFF.

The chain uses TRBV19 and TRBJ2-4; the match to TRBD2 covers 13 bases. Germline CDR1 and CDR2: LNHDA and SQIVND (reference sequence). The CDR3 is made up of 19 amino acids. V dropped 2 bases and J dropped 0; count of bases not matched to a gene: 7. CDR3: CASSIFYGTSGEAKNIQYF. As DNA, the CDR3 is TGTGCCAGTAGTATATTCTACGGGACTAGCGGGGAAGCCAAAAACATTCAGTACTTC.

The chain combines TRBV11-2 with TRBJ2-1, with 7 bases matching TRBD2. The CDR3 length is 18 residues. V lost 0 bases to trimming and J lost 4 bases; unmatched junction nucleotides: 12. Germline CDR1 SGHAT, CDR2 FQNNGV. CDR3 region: CASSLDSSRSGAYNEQFF. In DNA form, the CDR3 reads TGTGCCAGCAGCTTAGATAGTAGTAGAAGCGGGGCATACAATGAGCAGTTCTTC.

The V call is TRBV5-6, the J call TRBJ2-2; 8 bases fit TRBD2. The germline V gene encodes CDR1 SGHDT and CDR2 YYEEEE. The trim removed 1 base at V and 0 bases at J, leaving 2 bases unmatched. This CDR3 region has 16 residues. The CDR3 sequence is CASSLYGGANTGELFF. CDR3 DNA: TGTGCCAGCAGCTTGTACGGGGGGGCGAACACCGGGGAGCTGTTTTTT.

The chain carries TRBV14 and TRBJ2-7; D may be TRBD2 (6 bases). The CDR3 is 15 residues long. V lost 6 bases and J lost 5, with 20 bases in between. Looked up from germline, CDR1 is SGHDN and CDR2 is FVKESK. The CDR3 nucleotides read TGTGCCAGCAGTAGGAGATCGGCGGGGAACCACGAGCAGTACTTC. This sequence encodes CASSRRSAGNHEQYF.

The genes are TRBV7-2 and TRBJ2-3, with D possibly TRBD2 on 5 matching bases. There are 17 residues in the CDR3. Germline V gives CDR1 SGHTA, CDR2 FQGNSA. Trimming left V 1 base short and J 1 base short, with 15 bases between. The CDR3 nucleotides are TGTGCCAGCAGCTTAGGACTCTCACCCGGGGGCACAGATACGCAGTATTTT. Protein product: CASSLGLSPGGTDTQYF.

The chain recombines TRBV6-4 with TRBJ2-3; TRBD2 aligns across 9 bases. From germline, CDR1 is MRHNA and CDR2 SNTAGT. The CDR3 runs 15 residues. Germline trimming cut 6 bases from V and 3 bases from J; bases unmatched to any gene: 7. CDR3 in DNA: TGTGCCAGCAGAGTGAGCGGGGGGAGAACAGATACGCAGTATTTT. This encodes CASRVSGGRTDTQYF.

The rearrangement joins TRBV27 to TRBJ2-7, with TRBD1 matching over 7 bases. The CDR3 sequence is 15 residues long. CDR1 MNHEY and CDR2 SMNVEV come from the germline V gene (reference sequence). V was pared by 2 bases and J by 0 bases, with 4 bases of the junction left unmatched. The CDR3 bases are TGTGCCAGCAGTTTAACTAGGGGGCCCTCCTACGAGCAGTACTTC. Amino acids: CASSLTRGPSYEQYF.

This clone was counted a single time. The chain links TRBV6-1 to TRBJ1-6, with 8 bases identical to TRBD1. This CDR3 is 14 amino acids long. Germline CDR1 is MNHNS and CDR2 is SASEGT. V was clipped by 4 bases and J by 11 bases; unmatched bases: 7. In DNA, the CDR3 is TGTGCCAGCAGTGGACAGGGGCTCGTAACACCCCTCCACTTT. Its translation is CASSGQGLVTPLHF.

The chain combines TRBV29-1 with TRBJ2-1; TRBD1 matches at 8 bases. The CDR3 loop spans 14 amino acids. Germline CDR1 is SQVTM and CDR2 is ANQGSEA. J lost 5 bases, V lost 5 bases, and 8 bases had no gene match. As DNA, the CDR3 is TGCAGCGTTTACCGGGACAGGACTAACAATGAGCAGTTCTTC. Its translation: CSVYRDRTNNEQFF.

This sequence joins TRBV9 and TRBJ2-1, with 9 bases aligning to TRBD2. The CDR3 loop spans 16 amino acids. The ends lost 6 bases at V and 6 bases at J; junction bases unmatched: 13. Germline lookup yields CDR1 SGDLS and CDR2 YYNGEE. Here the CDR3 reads CASIPLAGGPLNEQFF. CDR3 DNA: TGTGCCAGCATTCCCTTGGCGGGGGGGCCACTCAATGAGCAGTTCTTC.

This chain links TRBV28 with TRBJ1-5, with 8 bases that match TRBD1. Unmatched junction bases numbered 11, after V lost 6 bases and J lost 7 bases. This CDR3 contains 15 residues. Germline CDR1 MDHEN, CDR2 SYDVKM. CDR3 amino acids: CASSKPGQGGQPQHF. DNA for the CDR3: TGTGCCAGCAGCAAACCCGGACAGGGCGGACAGCCCCAGCATTTT. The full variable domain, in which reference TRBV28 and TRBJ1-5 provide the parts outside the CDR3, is DVKVTQSSRYLVKRTGEKVFLECVQDMDHENMFWYRQDPGLGLRLIYFSYDVKMKEKGDIPEGYSVSREKKERFSLILESASTNQTSMYLCASSKPGQGGQPQHFGDGTRLSIL.

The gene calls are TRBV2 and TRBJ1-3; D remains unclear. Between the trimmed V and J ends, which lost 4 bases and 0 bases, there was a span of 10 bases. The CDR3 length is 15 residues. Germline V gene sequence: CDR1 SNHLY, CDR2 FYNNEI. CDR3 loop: CASSAFRGSGNTIYF. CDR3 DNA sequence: TGTGCCAGCAGTGCCTTTCGGGGCTCTGGAAACACCATATATTTT.

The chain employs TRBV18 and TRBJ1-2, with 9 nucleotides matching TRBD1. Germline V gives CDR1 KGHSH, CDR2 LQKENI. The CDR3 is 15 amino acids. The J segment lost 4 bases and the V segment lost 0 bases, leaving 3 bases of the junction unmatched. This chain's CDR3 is CASSPPGQGVYGYTF. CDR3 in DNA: TGTGCCAGCTCACCACCGGGACAGGGAGTCTATGGCTACACCTTC. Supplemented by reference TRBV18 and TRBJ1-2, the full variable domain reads NAGVMQNPRHLVRRRGQEARLRCSPMKGHSHVYWYRQLPEEGLKFMVYLQKENIIDESGMPKERFSAEFPKEGPSILRIQQVVRGDSAAYFCASSPPGQGVYGYTFGSGTRLTVV.

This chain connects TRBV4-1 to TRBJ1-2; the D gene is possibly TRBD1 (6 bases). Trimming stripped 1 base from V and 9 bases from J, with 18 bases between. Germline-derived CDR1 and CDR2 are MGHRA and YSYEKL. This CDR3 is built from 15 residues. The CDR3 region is CASSQAQGQSARYTF. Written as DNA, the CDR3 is TGCGCCAGCAGCCAAGCTCAGGGGCAGTCAGCGCGCTACACCTTC.

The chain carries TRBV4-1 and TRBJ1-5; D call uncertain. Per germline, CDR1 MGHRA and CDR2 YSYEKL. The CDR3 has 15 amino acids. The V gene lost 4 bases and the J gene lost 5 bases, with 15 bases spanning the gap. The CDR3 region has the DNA TGCGCCAGCAGCCTCAGACACATTCCCGATCAGCCCCAGCATTTT. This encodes CASSLRHIPDQPQHF.

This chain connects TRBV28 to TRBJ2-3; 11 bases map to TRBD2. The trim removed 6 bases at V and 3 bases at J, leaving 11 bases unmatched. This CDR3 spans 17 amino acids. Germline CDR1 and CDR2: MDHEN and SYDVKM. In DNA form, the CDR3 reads TGTGCCAGCAGCCCCGGCTGGGTAGCGGGGGGGACAGATACGCAGTATTTT. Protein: CASSPGWVAGGTDTQYF.

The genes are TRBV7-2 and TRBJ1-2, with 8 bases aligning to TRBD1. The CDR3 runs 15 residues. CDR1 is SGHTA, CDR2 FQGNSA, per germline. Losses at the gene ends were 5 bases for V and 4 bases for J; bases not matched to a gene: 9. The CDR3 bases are TGTGCCAGCAGCCCTAGGACAGGGCAAAGCTATGGCTACACCTTC. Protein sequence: CASSPRTGQSYGYTF. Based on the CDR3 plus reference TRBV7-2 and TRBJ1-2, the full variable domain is GAGVSQSPSNKVTEKGKDVELRCDPISGHTALYWYRQSLGQGLEFLIYFQGNSAPDKSGLPSDRFSAERTGGSVSTLTIQRTQQEDSAVYLCASSPRTGQSYGYTFGSGTRLTVV.

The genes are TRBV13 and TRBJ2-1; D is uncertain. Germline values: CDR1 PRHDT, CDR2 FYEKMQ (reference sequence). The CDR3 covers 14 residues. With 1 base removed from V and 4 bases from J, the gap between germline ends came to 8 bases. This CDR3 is CASSLARGYNEQFF. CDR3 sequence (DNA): TGTGCCAGCAGCTTAGCCCGAGGATACAATGAGCAGTTCTTC. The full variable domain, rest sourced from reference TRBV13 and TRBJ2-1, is AAGVIQSPRHLIKEKRETATLKCYPIPRHDTVYWYQQGPGQDPQFLISFYEKMQSDKGSIPDRFSAQQFSDYHSELNMSSLELGDSALYFCASSLARGYNEQFFGPGTRLTVL.

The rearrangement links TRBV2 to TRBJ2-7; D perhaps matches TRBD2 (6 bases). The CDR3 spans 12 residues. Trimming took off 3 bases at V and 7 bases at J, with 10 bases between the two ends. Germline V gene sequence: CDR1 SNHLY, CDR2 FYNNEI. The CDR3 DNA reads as TGTGCCAGCAGTGATCTAGGAGGGGAGCAGTACTTC. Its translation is CASSDLGGEQYF.

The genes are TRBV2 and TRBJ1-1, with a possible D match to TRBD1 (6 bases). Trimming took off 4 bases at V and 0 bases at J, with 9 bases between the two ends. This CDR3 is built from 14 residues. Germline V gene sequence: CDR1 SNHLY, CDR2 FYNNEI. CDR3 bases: TGTGCCAGCAGTGTTACAGGGATGAACACTGAAGCTTTCTTT. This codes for CASSVTGMNTEAFF.

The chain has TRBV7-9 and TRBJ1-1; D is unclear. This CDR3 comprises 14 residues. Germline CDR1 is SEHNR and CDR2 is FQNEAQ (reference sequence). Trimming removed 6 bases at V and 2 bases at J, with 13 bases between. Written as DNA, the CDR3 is TGTGCCAGCAGACAAGAGGTCACTAACACTGAAGCTTTCTTT. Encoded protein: CASRQEVTNTEAFF.